The source of this T cell receptor (beta chain) is a study of tumor-infiltrating lymphocytes in primary liver carcinoma. For the study at large: Patients included men and women of 30 to 69 years. Tumors were staged T1-T3 N0M0 and measured about 4 to 11 cm across. Study-wide results and caveats: Tumor region pairs overlapped more than did tumor-adjacent and tumor-blood pairs. It was in tumors, not blood, that the top-250-clone fraction was significantly higher (p = 0.039).

This clonotype was observed at least ten times. Its target is not known. Unsorted whole blood yielded the blood RNA, and germline DNA was also extracted. Total RNA amounting to 500 ng was the source from which TCR beta cDNA was made with a constant-region primer. Employing slightly modified ARM-PCR, three nested multiplex PCR rounds were run, and these gave rise to the TCR beta libraries. The first two PCR rounds used TRBV1-TRBV30 forward primers with a C-beta reverse primer, roughly 10 cycles each. TCRdb passed the multiplex PCR reads through MiXCR, listing each CDR3 protein once. Of approximately 330,000 distinct CDR3 sequences detected, less than 65% appear once; the ten largest clones hold roughly 6%. V lost 3 bases and J 7 bases, leaving 16 bases between the germline ends. The CDR3 consists of 14 residues. Germline V gene data show CDR1 as SGHDT and CDR2 as YYEEEE.

The chain couples TRBV5-6 to TRBJ1-2; no reliable D call. The sequencing sample was made of peripheral blood. The receptor's source is a man in his forties with primary liver carcinoma and hepatitis B virus infection. The CDR3 reads CASSWTGLRGGYTF. CDR3 bases: TGTGCCAGCAGCTGGACCGGTCTTCGGGGTGGCTACACCTTC.